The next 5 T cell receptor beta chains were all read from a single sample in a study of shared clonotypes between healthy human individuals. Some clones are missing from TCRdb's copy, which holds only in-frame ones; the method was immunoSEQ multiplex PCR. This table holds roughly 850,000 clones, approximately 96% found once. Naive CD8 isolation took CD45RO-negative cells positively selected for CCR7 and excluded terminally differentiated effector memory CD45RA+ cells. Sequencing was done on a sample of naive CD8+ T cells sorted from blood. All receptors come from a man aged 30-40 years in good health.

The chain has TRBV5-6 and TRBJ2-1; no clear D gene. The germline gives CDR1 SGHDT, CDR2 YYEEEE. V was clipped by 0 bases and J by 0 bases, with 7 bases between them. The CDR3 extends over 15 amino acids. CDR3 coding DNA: TGTGCCAGCAGCTTGGGGGTGGGCTCCTACAATGAGCAGTTCTTC. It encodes CASSLGVGSYNEQFF.

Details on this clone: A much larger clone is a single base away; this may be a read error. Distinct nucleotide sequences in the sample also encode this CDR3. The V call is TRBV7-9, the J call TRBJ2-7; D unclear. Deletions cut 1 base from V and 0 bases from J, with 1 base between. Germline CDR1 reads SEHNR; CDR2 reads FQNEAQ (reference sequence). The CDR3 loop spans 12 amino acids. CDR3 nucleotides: TGTGCCAGCAGCTTAGGCTCCTACGAGCAGTACTTC. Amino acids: CASSLGSYEQYF.

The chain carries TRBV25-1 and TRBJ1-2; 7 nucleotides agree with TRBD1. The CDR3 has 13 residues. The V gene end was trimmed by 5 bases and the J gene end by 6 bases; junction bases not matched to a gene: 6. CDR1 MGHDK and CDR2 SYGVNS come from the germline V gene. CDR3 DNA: TGTGCCAGCAGTCCGACAGGGTGGGATGGCTACACCTTC. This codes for CASSPTGWDGYTF.

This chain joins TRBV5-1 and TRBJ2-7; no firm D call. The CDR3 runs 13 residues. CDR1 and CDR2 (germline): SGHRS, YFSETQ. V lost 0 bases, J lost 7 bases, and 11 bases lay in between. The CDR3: CASSLATVTEQYF. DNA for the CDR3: TGCGCCAGCAGCTTGGCCACGGTTACGGAGCAGTACTTC.

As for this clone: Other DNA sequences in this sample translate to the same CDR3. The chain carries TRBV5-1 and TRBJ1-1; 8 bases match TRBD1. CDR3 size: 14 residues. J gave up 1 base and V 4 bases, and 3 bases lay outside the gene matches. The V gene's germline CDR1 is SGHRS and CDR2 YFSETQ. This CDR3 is CASSPGTGNTEAFF. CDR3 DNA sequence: TGCGCCAGCAGCCCCGGGACAGGGAACACTGAAGCTTTCTTT.